The 7 T cell receptor beta chains listed next were all sequenced from one sample in a study of T cells after yellow fever vaccination. One entry per CDR3 protein, called by TCRdb with MiXCR from the 5' RACE reads. The table records tens of thousands of distinct CDR3 sequences, roughly 8% of them present only once. The sequencing here drew on CD8+ T cells sorted from PBMCs, taken on the day of the yellow fever booster vaccination. Receptor source: a man aged 25 to 40 who received the YFV17D yellow fever vaccine.

The CDR3 protein is CSASDPHLLESNQPQHF. The DNA for the CDR3 is TGCAGTGCTAGTGACCCCCACCTTCTAGAATCCAATCAGCCCCAGCATTTT. The genes are TRBV20-1 and TRBJ1-5; D unresolved. CDR1 is DFQATT, CDR2 SNEGSKA, per germline (reference sequence). Trimming took off 3 bases at V and 3 bases at J, with 21 bases between the two ends. The CDR3 consists of 17 residues.

This clonotype has just a few counts. V is TRBV24-1 and J is TRBJ2-3; the D call may be TRBD1 or TRBD2 (6 bases each). Per germline, CDR1 KGHDR and CDR2 SFDVKD. CDR3 length: 15 amino acids. The V end was cut by 7 bases, the J end by 8 bases, with 21 bases between. This chain's CDR3 is CATSGGEGKSSTQYF. DNA of the CDR3: TGTGCCACCAGCGGGGGCGAGGGAAAAAGCAGTACGCAGTATTTT.

This clonotype was seen ten or more times. V and J are TRBV21-1 and TRBJ1-3; no DNA check was done on the table's D call, TRBD1. TRBV21-1 is annotated as a pseudogene. This CDR3 comprises 11 residues. The CDR3 DNA follows: TGTGCCCCATTCCGCGGGCCCGGGAGGTGTTTT. It specifies CAPFRGPGRCF.

The chain uses TRBV27 and TRBJ2-7, with D perhaps matching TRBD1 (5 bases). Looked up from germline, CDR1 is MNHEY and CDR2 is SMNVEV (reference sequence). The CDR3 has 13 amino acids. Trimming left V 8 bases short and J 6 bases short, with 17 bases between. The CDR3 loop is CASRTSRVGEQYF. CDR3 in DNA: TGTGCCAGCCGAACTTCCAGGGTTGGCGAGCAGTACTTC.

This clonotype was recorded at least ten times. The chain has TRBV7-9 and TRBJ1-5, with 7 bases identical to TRBD1. J was trimmed by 5 bases and V by 4 bases; bases with no gene match: 5. From germline, CDR1 is SEHNR and CDR2 FQNEAQ (reference sequence). The CDR3 covers 14 residues. The CDR3 is CASSSGQSDQPQHF. Here the CDR3 DNA reads TGTGCCAGCAGCTCGGGACAGTCAGATCAGCCCCAGCATTTT.

This clonotype was recorded many times. This rearrangement joins TRBV3-1 to TRBJ2-7, with D perhaps TRBD1 (6 bases). The CDR3 consists of 14 residues. Germline V gene sequence: CDR1 LGHDT, CDR2 YNNKEL (reference sequence). With 1 base removed from V and 2 bases from J, the gap between germline ends came to 9 bases. The CDR3 region has the DNA TGTGCCAGCAGCCAAGCAGACAGGACCTACGAGCAGTACTTC. Translating it yields CASSQADRTYEQYF.

This clonotype has a handful of counts. The CDR3 DNA reads TGTGCCAGCCGATTAGGACAGACTCTGATTGATACCTACGAGCAGTACTTC. Encoded protein: CASRLGQTLIDTYEQYF. The V call is TRBV2, the J call TRBJ2-7; maybe TRBD1 (6 bases). The CDR3 is made up of 17 amino acids. Germline assignment: CDR1 SNHLY and CDR2 FYNNEI. V shed 8 bases and J shed 2 bases, with 25 bases lying between them.